This record looks at one T cell receptor beta chain sequence and its context. The trim removed 1 base at V and 4 bases at J, leaving 6 bases unmatched. The CDR3 loop spans 16 amino acids. In germline, CDR1 is SGHRS, CDR2 YFSETQ. These data originate in a study of blood T cell repertoires in COVID-19. In the study's own analysis: Amplification from reference gene primers served as the basis for estimated nucleated cell counts. TCRdb's copy holds only in-frame clones and misses some; the assay was immunoSEQ multiplex PCR. The V and J calls and the clone size are those of that table, but D and trimming were determined from the DNA. The table lists hundreds of thousands of clones, roughly nine tenths of them singletons.

The chain combines TRBV5-1 with TRBJ2-3, with 10 bases matching TRBD2. The sequenced material came from peripheral blood. This TCR was sampled from a man between 18 and 29 years old with COVID-19, enrolled during active disease. The DNA for the CDR3 is TGCGCCAGCAGCTTGCCCCAAAGCGGGAGGGCAGATACGCAGTATTTT. Protein product: CASSLPQSGRADTQYF.